The 10 T cell receptor beta chains listed next were all sequenced from one sample in a study of early T cells in non-severe SARS-CoV-2 infection. TCRdb analysed the 5' RACE reads with MiXCR anew, one entry per CDR3 protein. The sample holds 50,000 to 60,000 distinct CDR3 sequences; 8.5% to 12% are singletons and the top ten take approximately 4.1%. The sequenced sample consisted of whole blood. These receptors originate from an adult who was a healthcare worker with PCR-confirmed SARS-CoV-2 infection or an uninfected control (not recorded which).

This clonotype was found a few times. The V and J genes are TRBV10-3 and TRBJ2-7; D is undetermined. This CDR3 spans 14 amino acids. Deletions cut 0 bases from V and 3 bases from J, with 9 bases between. CDR1 and CDR2 (germline): ENHRY, SYGVKD. DNA of the CDR3: TGTGCCATCAGTGAGTCGACTCAGGACTACGAGCAGTACTTC. This translates into CAISESTQDYEQYF.

The sample holds a few counts of this clonotype. V is TRBV5-1 and J is TRBJ2-3; 12 nucleotides align to TRBD2. V lost 5 bases and J lost 6; bases outside the gene matches: 7. Germline assignment: CDR1 SGHRS and CDR2 YFSETQ. CDR3 size: 15 residues. The CDR3 nucleotides read TGCGCCAGCAGACCGCTAGCGGGGGGGCCGGATACGCAGTATTTT. Encoded protein: CASRPLAGGPDTQYF.

V is TRBV30 and J is TRBJ2-7; D is perhaps TRBD2 (6 bases). The CDR3 is 15 residues long. Trimming cost V 4 bases and J 1 base, with 17 bases left between them. Per germline, CDR1 GTSNPN and CDR2 SVGIG (reference sequence). In DNA, the CDR3 is TGTGCCTGGACGGGCGGGACGGGGCGTTCCTACGAGCAGTACTTC. The encoded protein is CAWTGGTGRSYEQYF.

The V gene is TRBV12-3 or TRBV12-4, the J gene TRBJ2-7; a possible D gene is TRBD2 (7 bases). V lost 3 bases and J 3 bases, leaving 15 bases between the germline ends. The CDR3 is 15 residues long. CDR3 loop: CASSFSGGASYEQYF. Written as DNA, the CDR3 is TGTGCCAGCAGTTTCTCGGGGGGCGCTAGCTACGAGCAGTACTTC.

This clonotype was picked up many times. The CDR3 spells CASSLTGGAYEQYF. The DNA of the CDR3 is TGTGCCAGCAGCTTGACAGGGGGCGCGTACGAGCAGTACTTC. V gene TRBV5-4 combines with J gene TRBJ2-7; 9 bases are a match to TRBD1. Germline V gives CDR1 SGHNT, CDR2 YYREEE (reference sequence). This CDR3 has 14 amino acids. Germline trimming cut 1 base from V and 4 bases from J; bases unmatched to any gene: 3.

This clonotype was seen a few times. The V gene is TRBV5-4, the J gene TRBJ1-3; D perhaps matches TRBD1 (5 bases). The CDR3 length is 12 residues. V lost 3 bases and J 9 bases, leaving 10 bases between the germline ends. Per the germline V gene, CDR1 is SGHNT and CDR2 is YYREEE (reference sequence). The CDR3 loop is CASSSGEGTIYF. CDR3 DNA: TGTGCCAGCAGCTCGGGGGAGGGCACCATATATTTT.

The gene calls are TRBV11-2 and TRBJ2-4, with 7 bases that match TRBD2. This CDR3 is built from 14 residues. V lost 6 bases to trimming and J lost 9 bases; unmatched junction nucleotides: 11. Germline V gene lookup returns CDR1 SGHAT and CDR2 FQNNGV. The chain's CDR3 is CASSTVAGPRIQYF. For the CDR3, the DNA is TGTGCCAGCAGTACAGTAGCGGGTCCGCGCATTCAGTACTTC.

This clonotype was recorded at least ten times. The genes are TRBV29-1 and TRBJ2-5; no definite D call. V gave up 8 bases and J gave up 5 bases, with 12 bases separating them. From germline, CDR1 is SQVTM and CDR2 ANQGSEA. This CDR3 is 11 amino acids long. The CDR3 here is CSTAEWETQYF. The CDR3 DNA follows: TGCAGCACCGCGGAGTGGGAGACCCAGTACTTC.

This clonotype was observed a handful of times. This chain joins TRBV12-3 or TRBV12-4 and TRBJ1-3; D is undetermined. This CDR3 has 13 amino acids. V lost 0 bases, J lost 4 bases, and 4 bases lay in between. The CDR3 loop reads CASSLARGNTIYF. The CDR3 nucleotides are TGTGCCAGCAGTTTAGCGAGAGGAAACACCATATATTTT.

There are a few counts of this clonotype. In DNA form, the CDR3 reads TGTGCCAGCAGTTTAACCGGGACAGGCGAGCAGTTCTTC. Translated, it gives CASSLTGTGEQFF. The chain uses TRBV12-3 or TRBV12-4 and TRBJ2-1, with TRBD1 identical over 8 bases. The CDR3 length is 13 residues. The ends lost 2 bases at V and 10 bases at J; junction bases unmatched: 4.